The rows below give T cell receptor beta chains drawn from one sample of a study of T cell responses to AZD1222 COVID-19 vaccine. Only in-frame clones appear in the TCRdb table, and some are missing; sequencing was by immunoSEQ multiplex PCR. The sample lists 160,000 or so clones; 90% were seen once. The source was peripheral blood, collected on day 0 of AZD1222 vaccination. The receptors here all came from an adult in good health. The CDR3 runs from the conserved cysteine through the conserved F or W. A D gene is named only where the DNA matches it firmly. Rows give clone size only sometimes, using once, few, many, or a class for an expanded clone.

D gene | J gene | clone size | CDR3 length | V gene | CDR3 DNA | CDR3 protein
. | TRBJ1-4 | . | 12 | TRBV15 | TGTGCCAGCGAAGGGACTGATGAAAAACTGTTTTTT | CASEGTDEKLFF
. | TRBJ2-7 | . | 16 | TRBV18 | TGTGCCAGCTCACCGAATGGGGCAGTGGGGTCCTACGAGCAGTACTTC | CASSPNGAVGSYEQYF
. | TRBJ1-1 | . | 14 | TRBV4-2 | TGTGCCAGCAGCCAAGAAGTCAGTGGGAAGGGAGCTTTCTTT | CASSQEVSGKGAFF
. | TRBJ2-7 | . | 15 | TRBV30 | TGTGCCTGGAGTGTTCAAGGGGCGCAGTGGTCAGGGCAGTACTTC | CAWSVQGAQWSGQYF
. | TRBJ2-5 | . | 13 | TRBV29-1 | TGCAGCGGAAGACGGCCCTACCAAGAGACCCAGTACTTC | CSGRRPYQETQYF
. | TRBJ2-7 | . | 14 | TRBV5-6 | TGTGCCAGCAGCTTCGGGACTCCTACCTACGAGCAGTACTTC | CASSFGTPTYEQYF
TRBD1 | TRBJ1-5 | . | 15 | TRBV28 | TGTGCCAGCAGCAGAGAACAGGGGATTCATCAGCCCCAGCATTTT | CASSREQGIHQPQHF
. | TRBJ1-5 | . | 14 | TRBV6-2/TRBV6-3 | TGTGCCAGCAGTTACTCGGATAAGAATCAGCCCCAGCATTTT | CASSYSDKNQPQHF
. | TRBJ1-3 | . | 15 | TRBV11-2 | TGTGCCAGCAGCTGGGAAGGGAAAACTGGAAACACCATATATTTT | CASSWEGKTGNTIYF
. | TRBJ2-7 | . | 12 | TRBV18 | TGTGCCAGCTCAGCAGAAATCTACGAGCAGTACTTC | CASSAEIYEQYF
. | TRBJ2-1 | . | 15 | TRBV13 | TGTGCCAGCAGCCCGCTGAGGACTTCCTACAATGAGCAGTTCTTC | CASSPLRTSYNEQFF
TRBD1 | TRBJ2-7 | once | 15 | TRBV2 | TGTGCCAGCAGAAGCCGGGGGACAGGGGGAGACGAGCAGTACTTC | CASRSRGTGGDEQYF
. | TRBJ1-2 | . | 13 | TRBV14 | TGTGCCAGCAGCCCAGGGAGATCCTATGGCTACACCTTC | CASSPGRSYGYTF
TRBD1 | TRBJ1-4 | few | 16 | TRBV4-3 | TGCGCCAGCAGCCGAGACACCGGGACAGTGGAGGAAAAACTGTTTTTT | CASSRDTGTVEEKLFF
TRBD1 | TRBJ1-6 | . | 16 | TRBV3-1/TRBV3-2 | TGTGCCAGCAGCGACAGGGGCGGGTCCTATAATTCACCCCTCCACTTT | CASSDRGGSYNSPLHF
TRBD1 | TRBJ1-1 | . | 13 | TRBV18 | TGTGCCAGCTCACCCCAGGACAGGGGGCATGCTTTCTTT | CASSPQDRGHAFF
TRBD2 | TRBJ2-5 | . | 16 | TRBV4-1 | TGCGCCAGCAGCCAAGGAACTAGCGGGAGTCTAGAGACCCAGTACTTC | CASSQGTSGSLETQYF
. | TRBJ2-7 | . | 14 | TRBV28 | TGTGCCAGCAGTTTATGGCGGGGCAGCTACGAGCAGTACTTC | CASSLWRGSYEQYF
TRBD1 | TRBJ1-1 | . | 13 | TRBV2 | TGTGCCAGCAGACAGGGGGCTGGGGCTGAAGCTTTCTTT | CASRQGAGAEAFF
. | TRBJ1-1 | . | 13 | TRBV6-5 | TGTGCCAGCAAAAACCCGGGGATTACTGAAGCTTTCTTT | CASKNPGITEAFF
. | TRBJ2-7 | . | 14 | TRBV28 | TGTGCCAGCAGTCCCCGACTAGGGACCTACGAGCAGTACTTC | CASSPRLGTYEQYF
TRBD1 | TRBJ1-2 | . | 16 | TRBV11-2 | TGTGCCAGCAGCTTAGCCCTACAGGGGGTGTCGGGAGGCTACACCTTC | CASSLALQGVSGGYTF
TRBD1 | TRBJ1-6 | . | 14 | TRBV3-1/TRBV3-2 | TGTGCCAGCAGCCCGACAGGGTTCAATTCACCCCTCCACTTT | CASSPTGFNSPLHF
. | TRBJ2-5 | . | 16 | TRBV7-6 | TGTGCCAGCAGCCTCAGAGCATCTCAACCCCAAGAGACCCAGTACTTC | CASSLRASQPQETQYF
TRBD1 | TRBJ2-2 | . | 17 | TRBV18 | TGTGCCAGCTCACTTGACTCGGACAGGTTAAACACCGGGGAGCTGTTTTTT | CASSLDSDRLNTGELFF
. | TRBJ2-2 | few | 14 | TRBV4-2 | TGTGCCAGCAGCTGGACGGAAAACACCGGGGAGCTGTTTTTT | CASSWTENTGELFF
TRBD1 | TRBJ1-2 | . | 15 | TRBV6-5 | TGTGCCAGCAGTTTTCTGGGACAGGGGGCCGGTGGCTACACCTTC | CASSFLGQGAGGYTF
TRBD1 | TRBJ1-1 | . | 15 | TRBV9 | TGTGCCAGCAGCGCTGTGGGACAGCCGAACACTGAAGCTTTCTTT | CASSAVGQPNTEAFF
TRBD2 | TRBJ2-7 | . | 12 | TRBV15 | TGTGCCACCAGCCGCCGGGGGGACGAGCAGTACTTC | CATSRRGDEQYF
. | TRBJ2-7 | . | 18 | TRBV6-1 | TGTGCCAGCAGTGACCAGACCCGATACAGTTCCCTCCCCTACGAGCAGTACTTC | CASSDQTRYSSLPYEQYF
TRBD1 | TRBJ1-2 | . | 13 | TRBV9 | TGTGCCAGCAGAGAAGGGACAGGGTATGGCTACACCTTC | CASREGTGYGYTF
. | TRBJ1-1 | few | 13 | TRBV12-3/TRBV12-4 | TGTGCCAGCACCCCCTTTGGAGACACTGAAGCTTTCTTT | CASTPFGDTEAFF
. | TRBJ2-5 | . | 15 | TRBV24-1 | TGTGCCACCAGTGATTCCGACATGTACCAAGAGACCCAGTACTTC | CATSDSDMYQETQYF
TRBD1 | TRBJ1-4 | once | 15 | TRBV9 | TGTGCCAGCAGCGGCCGGGACAGTGGTTATGAAAAACTGTTTTTT | CASSGRDSGYEKLFF
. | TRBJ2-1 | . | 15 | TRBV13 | TGTGCCAGCAGTTCGGACGGAAGCTCCTACAATGAGCAGTTCTTC | CASSSDGSSYNEQFF
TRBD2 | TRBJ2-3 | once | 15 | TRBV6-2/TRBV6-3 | TGTGCCAGCAGTTCCGGGACTAGAGGCACAGATACGCAGTATTTT | CASSSGTRGTDTQYF
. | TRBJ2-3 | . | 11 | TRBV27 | TGTGCCAGCAGTTTCAGAGATACGCAGTATTTT | CASSFRDTQYF
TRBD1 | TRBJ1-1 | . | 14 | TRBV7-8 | TGTGCCAGCAGCAAGGGACAGCTTAACACTGAAGCTTTCTTT | CASSKGQLNTEAFF
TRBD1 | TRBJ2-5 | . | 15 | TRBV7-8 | TGTGCCAGCAGCCCCTTTGGACAGGTCGGAGAGACCCAGTACTTC | CASSPFGQVGETQYF
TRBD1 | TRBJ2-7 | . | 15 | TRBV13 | TGTGCCAGCAGCTTACCCTTAAAACAGGGGAAGGAGCAGTACTTC | CASSLPLKQGKEQYF
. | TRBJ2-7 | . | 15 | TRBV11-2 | TGTGCCAGCAGCTTAGATGCGGTCGCCTCCTACGAGCAGTACTTC | CASSLDAVASYEQYF
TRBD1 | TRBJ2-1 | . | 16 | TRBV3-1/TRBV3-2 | TGTGCCAGCAGCCATTCCACAGGGGCATCCTACAATGAGCAGTTCTTC | CASSHSTGASYNEQFF
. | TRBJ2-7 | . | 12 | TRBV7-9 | TGTGCCAGCAGCTCGGGCAACTACGAGCAGTACTTC | CASSSGNYEQYF
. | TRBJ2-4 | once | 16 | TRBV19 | TGTGCCAGTAGCACAGGGACTAACCTAGCCAAAAACATTCAGTACTTC | CASSTGTNLAKNIQYF
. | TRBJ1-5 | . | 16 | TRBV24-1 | TGTGCCACCAGTGACCCTAATGACGTGACGGATCAGCCCCAGCATTTT | CATSDPNDVTDQPQHF
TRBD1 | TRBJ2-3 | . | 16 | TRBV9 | TGTGCCAGCAGCGAGGGCGGGACAGGGCATGTGAATACGCAGTATTTT | CASSEGGTGHVNTQYF
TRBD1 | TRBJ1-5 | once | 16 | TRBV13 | TGTGCCAGCAGCAAGGGGAATCGACAGGGTCATCAGCCCCAGCATTTT | CASSKGNRQGHQPQHF
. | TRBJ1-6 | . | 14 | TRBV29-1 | TGCAGCCCGCGTGGGGGCCGCTATAATTCACCCCTCCACTTT | CSPRGGRYNSPLHF
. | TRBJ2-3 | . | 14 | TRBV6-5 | TGTGCCACTCAGGGCTTTAGGGAAACAGATACGCAGTATTTT | CATQGFRETDTQYF